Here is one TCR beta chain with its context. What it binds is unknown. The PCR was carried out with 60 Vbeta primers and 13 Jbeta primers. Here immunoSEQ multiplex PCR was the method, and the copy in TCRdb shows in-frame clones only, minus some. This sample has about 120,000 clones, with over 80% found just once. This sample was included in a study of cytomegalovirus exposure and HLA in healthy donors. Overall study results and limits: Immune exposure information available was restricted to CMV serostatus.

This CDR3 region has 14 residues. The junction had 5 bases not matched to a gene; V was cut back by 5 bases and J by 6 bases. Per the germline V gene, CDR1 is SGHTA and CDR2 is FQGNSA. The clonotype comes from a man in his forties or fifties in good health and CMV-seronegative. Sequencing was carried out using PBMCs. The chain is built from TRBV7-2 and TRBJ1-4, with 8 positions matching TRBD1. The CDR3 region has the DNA TGTGCCAGCAGCCTCGTGACAGGGGATGAAAAACTGTTTTTT. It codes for CASSLVTGDEKLFF.